This passage covers 11 T cell receptor beta chains from one sample sequenced in a study of blood T cell repertoires in COVID-19. Data came from immunoSEQ multiplex PCR; TCRdb stores just in-frame clones and leaves some out. In the table there are over 80,000 clones, 86% of which are singletons. Sequenced material: peripheral blood. These receptors originate from a man aged 45-65 years with acute or convalescent COVID-19.

The chain uses TRBV5-1 and TRBJ2-1; tentatively, D is TRBD2 (5 bases). V shed 0 bases and J shed 0 bases, with 7 bases lying between them. There are 15 residues in the CDR3. The germline V gene encodes CDR1 SGHRS and CDR2 YFSETQ. The CDR3 DNA follows: TGCGCCAGCAGCTTGGCTGAGGGCTCCTACAATGAGCAGTTCTTC. Translation: CASSLAEGSYNEQFF.

The V and J genes are TRBV3-1 (or the pseudogene TRBV3-2) and TRBJ1-6; D call uncertain. CDR3 length: 15 amino acids. The ends were cut back, 1 base at V and 0 bases at J, with 4 bases in the middle. From germline, CDR1 is LGHDT and CDR2 YNNKEL (reference sequence). The CDR3 DNA follows: TGTGCCAGCAGCCAAGGGAGCTCCTATAATTCACCCCTCCACTTT. Residues: CASSQGSSYNSPLHF.

V gene TRBV5-6 combines with J gene TRBJ1-4, with D maybe TRBD1 (6 bases). V lost 2 bases and J lost 7, with 9 bases in between. CDR1 SGHDT and CDR2 YYEEEE come from the germline V gene. The CDR3 runs to 13 residues. The CDR3 protein is CASSFGQIEKLFF. The CDR3 DNA reads as TGTGCCAGCAGCTTTGGACAGATTGAAAAACTGTTTTTT.

The table lists this clone with a few counts. V gene TRBV14 combines with J gene TRBJ1-2; possibly TRBD1 for D (5 bases). Germline V gene lookup returns CDR1 SGHDN and CDR2 FVKESK. Trimming stripped 2 bases from V and 8 bases from J, with 24 bases between. The CDR3 runs to 17 residues. The CDR3 nucleotides read TGTGCCAGCAGCCAACTTGGGGCTTACTATGCTGGAGGGGGCTACACCTTC. Its translation: CASSQLGAYYAGGGYTF.

The rearrangement joins TRBV6-5 to TRBJ2-7; a weak D match, TRBD2 (5 bases). Germline lookup yields CDR1 MNHEY and CDR2 SVGAGI. The CDR3 runs to 14 residues. Trimming left V 8 bases short and J 0 bases short, with 14 bases between. The CDR3 reads CASGSDSSSYEQYF. The CDR3 DNA sequence: TGTGCCAGCGGTAGCGACTCCAGCTCCTACGAGCAGTACTTC.

The chain uses TRBV12-3 or TRBV12-4 and TRBJ2-1, with D possibly being TRBD2 (6 bases). CDR3 length: 13 amino acids. Trimming removed 7 bases at V and 6 bases at J, with 13 bases between. The CDR3 sequence: CASKGLSFNEQFF. The CDR3, as DNA: TGTGCCAGCAAGGGACTTTCGTTCAATGAGCAGTTCTTC.

This chain links TRBV6-5 with TRBJ1-1; D might be TRBD1 (6 bases). The germline gives CDR1 MNHEY, CDR2 SVGAGI. V lost 2 bases to trimming and J lost 1 base, with 14 bases between them. CDR3 size: 16 residues. This CDR3 is CASSYEQGSTNTEAFF. Here the CDR3 DNA reads TGTGCCAGCAGTTACGAACAGGGCAGTACGAACACTGAAGCTTTCTTT.

This chain connects TRBV11-2 to TRBJ2-3; TRBD2 aligns across 12 bases. V lost 5 bases and J lost 1; bases outside the gene matches: 13. CDR1 and CDR2 from the germline V gene are SGHAT and FQNNGV. This CDR3 is built from 19 residues. CDR3 amino acids: CASSPYSLAGGPRTDTQYF. Here the CDR3 DNA reads TGTGCCAGCAGCCCTTATAGTCTAGCGGGAGGGCCGCGCACAGATACGCAGTATTTT.

The chain combines TRBV18 with TRBJ2-1, with D maybe TRBD2 (5 bases). The CDR3 runs to 15 residues. Germline V CDR1 and CDR2: KGHSH, LQKENI. Trimming left V 5 bases short and J 7 bases short, with 18 bases between. CDR3 bases: TGTGCCAGCTCATTCAGCGGAACGTCGGGGAATGAGCAGTTCTTC. This gives the protein CASSFSGTSGNEQFF.

The rearrangement joins TRBV6-5 to TRBJ1-2; D may be TRBD1 (6 bases). With 6 bases removed from V and 3 bases from J, the gap between germline ends came to 11 bases. CDR3 size: 13 residues. Germline CDR1 and CDR2: MNHEY and SVGAGI. CDR3 sequence: CASSADSYYGYTF. In DNA, the CDR3 is TGTGCCAGCAGCGCGGACAGTTACTATGGCTACACCTTC.

The table lists this clone with a few counts. V gene TRBV19 combines with J gene TRBJ1-2, with D maybe TRBD1 (6 bases). V shed 7 bases and J shed 4 bases, with 13 bases lying between them. Germline loops: CDR1 LNHDA, CDR2 SQIVND (reference sequence). The CDR3 is 13 amino acids. The CDR3 reads CASTQDRVYGYTF. The DNA of the CDR3 is TGTGCCAGTACCCAGGACAGAGTCTATGGCTACACCTTC. Combining the CDR3 with reference TRBV19 and TRBJ1-2 gives the whole variable domain DGGITQSPKYLFRKEGQNVTLSCEQNLNHDAMYWYRQDPGQGLRLIYYSQIVNDFQKGDIAEGYSVSREKKESFPLTVTSAQKNPTAFYLCASTQDRVYGYTFGSGTRLTVV.